The sequence of this T cell receptor beta chain was determined in a study of T cell repertoires in cytomegalovirus infection (dated by TCRdb to between 2018 and 2021). For context, the study as a whole: Peptide stimulations targeted recently identified HLA-C-restricted CMV epitopes, whose presentation resists viral immunomodulation, together with well-studied HLA-B-restricted epitopes. The HLA type of each donor mattered for the analysis, because public TCR beta signatures pointed to carriage of CMV infection along with the matching HLA type. Overall results and qualifications from the work: In the ex vivo response, HLA-C-restricted CMV-specific TCR beta clonotypes were dominant, and in two of eight donors the single most frequent clonotype came from this HLA-C-restricted group. Carriers of CMV infection plus the relevant HLA type were discriminated by the cumulative frequency of public TCR beta family members in the study cohort and in an independent roughly 370-donor cohort.

This sample was sequenced with an Illumina HiSeq 1500. The raw public reads went through TCRdb reprocessing: fastp at Q25, MiXCR clone calling, in-frame beta chains kept. Duplicate CDR3 protein sequences are folded into a single record with the most common DNA and genes. The sample profile shows fewer than 25,000 distinct CDR3 sequences; 20% to 25% of them were found once. Over 80% of the sample comes from the top ten. CDR1 and CDR2, looked up from the germline V gene, are SGHVS and FQNEAQ. V has 5 bases trimmed and J has 4 bases trimmed; junction bases matching no gene number 8. CDR3 length: 18 amino acids, cysteine to phenylalanine. Kept here is only the CDR3 DNA, which spans 54 bases and is read in frame from base 1. This clonotype was recorded at least ten times. Its antigen is unknown. Within one base of it there is no much larger clone, and no base qualities were kept. The treatment or condition label of this sample denotes: in vitro stimulation with specific CMV peptide epitopes to enrich CMV-specific T cells.

Sequenced material: CD8+ T cells from cultured PBMCs, taken from culture after CMV antigen stimulation. The V gene is TRBV7-8 and the J gene is TRBJ2-1, and TRBD2 matches 16 of the central bases. The receptor was derived from a human donor in good health (CMV status not recorded). Some clones in this sample may be carry-over from other donors' samples. The base sequence is TGTGCCAGCAGCGATGACGGGACTAGCGGGGGGGCATACAATGAGCAGTTCTTC. The resulting protein is CASSDDGTSGGAYNEQFF.